A selection of T cell receptor beta chains follows, all from one sample in a study of blood T cell repertoires in COVID-19. Data came from immunoSEQ multiplex PCR; TCRdb stores just in-frame clones and leaves some out. Among roughly 70,000 clones listed, around 93% were seen once. Input material: peripheral blood. The receptors here all came from a woman aged 55-70 years with active COVID-19. Each CDR3 is given with its conserved first and last residue. A D gene is named only where the DNA matches it firmly. Only part of the rows carry a size: once, few, many, or a class if the clone is expanded.

cdr3_aa: CASSPPFPGVYEQYF
cdr3_nt: TGTGCCAGCTCACCACCTTTCCCTGGAGTATACGAGCAGTACTTC
clone_size: .
j_call: TRBJ2-7
v_call: TRBV18
d_call: .

cdr3_aa: CASSLTAGPNVLTF
cdr3_nt: TGTGCCAGCAGCCTGACCGCAGGGCCCAACGTCCTGACTTTC
clone_size: .
j_call: TRBJ2-6
v_call: TRBV11-2
d_call: .

cdr3_aa: CASSLDGRANNEQFF
cdr3_nt: TGTGCCAGCAGCTTAGACGGGAGGGCTAACAATGAGCAGTTCTTC
clone_size: .
j_call: TRBJ2-1
v_call: TRBV11-2
d_call: TRBD2

cdr3_aa: CASVGLAGLYNEQFF
cdr3_nt: TGTGCCAGCGTAGGACTAGCGGGGCTCTACAATGAGCAGTTCTTC
clone_size: .
j_call: TRBJ2-1
v_call: TRBV7-8
d_call: TRBD2

cdr3_aa: CASSPDFGLEQYF
cdr3_nt: TGTGCCAGCAGCCCGGATTTTGGGCTCGAGCAGTACTTC
clone_size: .
j_call: TRBJ2-7
v_call: TRBV28
d_call: .

cdr3_aa: CASSERYNEQFF
cdr3_nt: TGTGCCAGCAGTGAGCGGTACAATGAGCAGTTCTTC
clone_size: .
j_call: TRBJ2-1
v_call: TRBV6-1
d_call: .

cdr3_aa: CAISHPTGENTEAFF
cdr3_nt: TGTGCCATCAGTCACCCGACAGGGGAGAACACTGAAGCTTTCTTT
clone_size: .
j_call: TRBJ1-1
v_call: TRBV10-3
d_call: TRBD1

cdr3_aa: CASSRGVTGELFF
cdr3_nt: TGTGCCAGTAGTAGGGGCGTCACCGGGGAGCTGTTTTTT
clone_size: .
j_call: TRBJ2-2
v_call: TRBV19
d_call: .

cdr3_aa: CASSPKIPGLAGAGANVLTF
cdr3_nt: TGTGCCAGCAGTCCAAAGATACCGGGACTAGCGGGAGCTGGGGCCAACGTCCTGACTTTC
clone_size: once
j_call: TRBJ2-6
v_call: TRBV6-2/TRBV6-3
d_call: TRBD2

cdr3_aa: CASRTGLTNTGELFF
cdr3_nt: TGCGCCAGCAGAACCGGACTAACGAACACCGGGGAGCTGTTTTTT
clone_size: once
j_call: TRBJ2-2
v_call: TRBV5-1
d_call: .

cdr3_aa: CASSIGVGAQYGYTF
cdr3_nt: TGTGCCAGTAGTATAGGCGTGGGAGCCCAGTATGGCTACACCTTC
clone_size: .
j_call: TRBJ1-2
v_call: TRBV19
d_call: .

cdr3_aa: CASSEPGTSGRAGEQYF
cdr3_nt: TGTGCCAGCAGTGAGCCCGGGACTAGCGGGAGGGCGGGCGAGCAGTACTTC
clone_size: .
j_call: TRBJ2-7
v_call: TRBV28
d_call: TRBD2

cdr3_aa: CASNPGGIQNIQYF
cdr3_nt: TGTGCCAGTAACCCTGGGGGGATCCAAAACATTCAGTACTTC
clone_size: .
j_call: TRBJ2-4
v_call: TRBV19
d_call: .

cdr3_aa: CASSRGLAGLDEQYF
cdr3_nt: TGTGCCAGCAGCCGCGGACTAGCGGGATTAGACGAGCAGTACTTC
clone_size: .
j_call: TRBJ2-7
v_call: TRBV11-2
d_call: TRBD2

cdr3_aa: CASSPQGSGSHEQYF
cdr3_nt: TGCGCCAGCAGCCCTCAGGGTAGCGGGAGTCACGAGCAGTACTTC
clone_size: few
j_call: TRBJ2-7
v_call: TRBV5-1
d_call: TRBD2

cdr3_aa: CASSRQGSSGYTF
cdr3_nt: TGTGCCAGTAGTCGACAGGGGAGTTCAGGCTACACCTTC
clone_size: few
j_call: TRBJ1-2
v_call: TRBV19
d_call: TRBD1

cdr3_aa: CASSSNRGGDTEAFF
cdr3_nt: TGTGCCAGCAGCTCCAACAGGGGAGGCGATACTGAAGCTTTCTTT
clone_size: once
j_call: TRBJ1-1
v_call: TRBV7-2
d_call: TRBD1

cdr3_aa: CASSLWRAQGEQYF
cdr3_nt: TGTGCCAGCAGTTTATGGCGGGCTCAAGGCGAGCAGTACTTC
clone_size: .
j_call: TRBJ2-7
v_call: TRBV28
d_call: .

cdr3_aa: CASSRDRSFFHF
cdr3_nt: TGTGCCAGCAGCCGAGATAGGAGCTTCTTCCACTTT
clone_size: .
j_call: TRBJ1-6
v_call: TRBV7-9
d_call: .

cdr3_aa: CASSDQGGIAGGYNEQFF
cdr3_nt: TGTGCCAGCAGTGACCAAGGGGGCATAGCGGGGGGCTACAATGAGCAGTTCTTC
clone_size: .
j_call: TRBJ2-1
v_call: TRBV6-4
d_call: TRBD2

cdr3_aa: CASSQARGQGAHGYTF
cdr3_nt: TGTGCCAGCAGCCAAGCGAGAGGACAGGGGGCTCATGGCTACACCTTC
clone_size: .
j_call: TRBJ1-2
v_call: TRBV3-1/TRBV3-2
d_call: TRBD1

cdr3_aa: CASSRTNEKLFF
cdr3_nt: TGTGCCAGCAGTCGTACTAATGAAAAACTGTTTTTT
clone_size: once
j_call: TRBJ1-4
v_call: TRBV12-3/TRBV12-4
d_call: .

cdr3_aa: CASSWGWGVEANVLTF
cdr3_nt: TGCGCCAGCAGCTGGGGTTGGGGGGTTGAGGCCAACGTCCTGACTTTC
clone_size: .
j_call: TRBJ2-6
v_call: TRBV5-1
d_call: .

cdr3_aa: CASSLGHQSGYTF
cdr3_nt: TGTGCCAGCAGTCTTGGCCACCAATCCGGCTACACCTTC
clone_size: .
j_call: TRBJ1-2
v_call: TRBV28
d_call: .

cdr3_aa: CASSFTGGPMDEQFF
cdr3_nt: TGTGCCAGCAGCTTTACGGGAGGGCCTATGGATGAGCAGTTCTTC
clone_size: .
j_call: TRBJ2-1
v_call: TRBV5-4
d_call: TRBD2

cdr3_aa: CAWSVLYEQYF
cdr3_nt: TGTGCCTGGAGTGTACTCTACGAGCAGTACTTC
clone_size: .
j_call: TRBJ2-7
v_call: TRBV30
d_call: .

cdr3_aa: CASSLEAGVYHNEQFF
cdr3_nt: TGTGCCAGCTCACTGGAAGCGGGAGTTTACCACAATGAGCAGTTCTTC
clone_size: .
j_call: TRBJ2-1
v_call: TRBV18
d_call: TRBD2

cdr3_aa: CASSQSDGGGRSTYEQYF
cdr3_nt: TGCGCCAGCAGCCAATCGGACGGAGGAGGCCGGAGTACCTACGAGCAGTACTTC
clone_size: once
j_call: TRBJ2-7
v_call: TRBV4-1
d_call: .

cdr3_aa: CASRAGQGRTSIAFF
cdr3_nt: TGTGCCAGCAGGGCCGGACAGGGAAGGACGTCGATAGCTTTCTTT
clone_size: few
j_call: TRBJ1-1
v_call: TRBV2
d_call: TRBD1

cdr3_aa: CASRIQGDGTEAFF
cdr3_nt: TGTGCCAGCAGGATACAGGGGGACGGGACTGAAGCTTTCTTT
clone_size: .
j_call: TRBJ1-1
v_call: TRBV5-4
d_call: TRBD1

cdr3_aa: CASSERGGDDGYTF
cdr3_nt: TGTGCCAGCAGTGAAAGAGGGGGGGACGATGGCTACACCTTC
clone_size: .
j_call: TRBJ1-2
v_call: TRBV6-1
d_call: .

cdr3_aa: CASSSTDPRIDEQYF
cdr3_nt: TGCGCCAGCAGCTCGACAGACCCGAGGATAGACGAGCAGTACTTC
clone_size: .
j_call: TRBJ2-7
v_call: TRBV5-1
d_call: .

cdr3_aa: CASSLTRGSEAFF
cdr3_nt: TGTGCCAGCAGTCTAACCCGGGGTTCTGAAGCTTTCTTT
clone_size: .
j_call: TRBJ1-1
v_call: TRBV6-5
d_call: .

cdr3_aa: CASSLERGVSSYEQYF
cdr3_nt: TGTGCCAGCAGCTTAGAGCGGGGGGTGTCTTCCTACGAGCAGTACTTC
clone_size: .
j_call: TRBJ2-7
v_call: TRBV7-8
d_call: TRBD2

cdr3_aa: CASSFLGEGADTQYF
cdr3_nt: TGTGCCAGCAGTTTCCTAGGGGAGGGGGCAGATACGCAGTATTTT
clone_size: .
j_call: TRBJ2-3
v_call: TRBV28
d_call: .

cdr3_aa: CAWRTSGSVETQYF
cdr3_nt: TGTGCCTGGCGGACTAGCGGGAGCGTCGAGACCCAGTACTTC
clone_size: .
j_call: TRBJ2-5
v_call: TRBV30
d_call: TRBD2

cdr3_aa: CSVEGGGYGYTF
cdr3_nt: TGCAGCGTTGAGGGAGGGGGATATGGCTACACCTTC
clone_size: .
j_call: TRBJ1-2
v_call: TRBV29-1
d_call: .

cdr3_aa: CASSATALNQPQHF
cdr3_nt: TGTGCCAGCAGCGCTACAGCTCTCAATCAGCCCCAGCATTTT
clone_size: .
j_call: TRBJ1-5
v_call: TRBV9
d_call: .

cdr3_aa: CASSPLTTGEETQYF
cdr3_nt: TGTGCCAGCTCACCACTCACTACAGGGGAAGAGACCCAGTACTTC
clone_size: .
j_call: TRBJ2-5
v_call: TRBV18
d_call: TRBD1

cdr3_aa: CASSFRGPDSPLHF
cdr3_nt: TGTGCCAGCAGTTTTAGGGGGCCAGATTCACCCCTCCACTTT
clone_size: .
j_call: TRBJ1-6
v_call: TRBV27
d_call: TRBD1